The following is a TCR beta chain sequence with its context. Its antigen is unknown. The CDR3 loop spans 13 amino acids. Per the germline V gene, CDR1 is SEHNR and CDR2 is FQNEAQ (reference sequence). V shed 10 bases and J shed 5 bases, with 18 bases lying between them. The data were taken from a study of pediatric ulcerative colitis. Blood was drawn at the time of colonoscopy. Up to 500,000 reads were sequenced per sample. Generated by immunoSEQ multiplex PCR, the TCRdb table keeps only in-frame clones and is missing some. The repertoire holds approximately 60,000 clones, with approximately 87% as singletons. General study results and limits: Rectal repertoires separated controls, mild-moderate and acute severe colitis.

Sequencing was performed on blood. The receptor was isolated from a boy younger than 18 with severe ulcerative colitis. The rearrangement joins TRBV7-9 to TRBJ2-7; unclear D gene. The CDR3 loop is CAISGPKLDEQYF. The CDR3 nucleotides are TGTGCCATCTCCGGCCCAAAATTGGACGAGCAGTACTTC.